The text below deals with one T cell receptor beta chain. Its antigen is undetermined. This record belongs to a study of shared clonotypes between healthy human individuals. Study overall: Each donor's CD4 naive and CD4 memory cells filled three plates apiece, CD8 naive two, and CD8 memory one. Study-wide results and caveats: Few donors limited the genetic and exposure-history diversity represented. Read depth was anticipated to influence clonotype sharing among donors.

In the authors' methods: In the immunoSEQ data, sequences were junction-only and lacked quality scores, so filtering differed. Clones were read by immunoSEQ multiplex PCR, and TCRdb kept only the in-frame ones, dropping some. V and J calls plus clone size are reproduced from that table; the DNA served to infer D and trimming. The sample has roughly 2.6 million clones, approximately 90% seen once; the top ten hold 0.14%. Input material: naive CD4+ T cells sorted from blood. The subset denotes: CD45RA+ positively selected. The TCR was taken from a man in his late teens or twenties in good health.

The CDR3 sequence is CASSPVTAGVLNEKLFF. CDR3 DNA sequence: TGCGCCAGCAGCCCCGTGACCGCGGGGGTACTTAATGAAAAACTGTTTTTT. The V and J genes are TRBV5-1 and TRBJ1-4, with D perhaps TRBD1 (5 bases). This CDR3 has 17 amino acids. With 4 bases removed from V and 4 bases from J, the gap between germline ends came to 20 bases. Germline V gives CDR1 SGHRS, CDR2 YFSETQ.